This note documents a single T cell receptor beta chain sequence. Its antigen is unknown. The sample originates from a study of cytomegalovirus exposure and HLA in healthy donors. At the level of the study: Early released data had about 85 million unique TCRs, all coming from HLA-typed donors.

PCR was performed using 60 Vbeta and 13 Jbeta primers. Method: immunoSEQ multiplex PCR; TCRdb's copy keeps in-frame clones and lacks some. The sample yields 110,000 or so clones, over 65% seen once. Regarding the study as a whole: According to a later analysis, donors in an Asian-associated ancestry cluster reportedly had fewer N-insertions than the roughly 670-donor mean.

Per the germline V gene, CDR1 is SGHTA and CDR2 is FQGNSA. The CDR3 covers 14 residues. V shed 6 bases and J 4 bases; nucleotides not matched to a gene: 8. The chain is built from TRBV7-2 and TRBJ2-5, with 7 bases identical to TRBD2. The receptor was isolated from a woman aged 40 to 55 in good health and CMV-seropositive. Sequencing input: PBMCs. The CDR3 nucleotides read TGTGCCAGCAGTTTCTTCGGGGGGTCAGAGACCCAGTACTTC. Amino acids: CASSFFGGSETQYF.